This T cell receptor beta chain was obtained from a study of blood T cell repertoires in COVID-19. Study information: Spain, Italy and the United States supplied samples that represented acute and convalescent COVID-19. The cDNA or gDNA used as material had been derived from T cells, B-cell-depleted T cells, or PBMCs.

Between the trimmed V and J ends, which lost 6 bases and 8 bases, there was a span of 7 bases. CDR3 length: 10 amino acids. Germline CDR1 KGHSH, CDR2 LQKENI. In the authors' methods: Estimated nucleated cell counts came from reference gene primer amplification. Measured with immunoSEQ multiplex PCR; TCRdb has only the in-frame clones, and not every one. The V and J calls and clone size were taken over from that table, and D and trimming were inferred from the DNA. The sample holds roughly 150,000 clones, approximately 90% seen once. The sequenced sample consisted of peripheral blood. This chain uses TRBV18 with TRBJ1-1; D remains ambiguous. This TCR came from a human donor in a cohort sampled during active COVID-19. In DNA, the CDR3 is TGTGCCAGCTCTGGTAGCGAAGCTTTCTTT. The encoded protein is CASSGSEAFF.